This T cell receptor beta chain appears in the sequencing data of a study of beta chain features in type 1 diabetes listed by TCRdb under 2018. At the level of the whole study: Mean age, gender distribution, total cell number and subset yield were not different between patients and healthy donors. A total of roughly 100 million sorted cells were examined across all samples, and RNA yield correlated strongly with the number of cells per subset. The study compared the TCRB repertoires of sorted circulating CD4+ T cell subsets in recently diagnosed type 1 diabetes patients with those in matched healthy donors. Naive and central memory subsets were obtained from all 30 or so donors, but regulatory and stem cell-like memory subsets were isolated from only 8 patients and roughly eight healthy donors.

From each donor, a single peripheral blood sample of around 120 mL on average was drawn into heparinised tubes. A BD FACSAria II was used to sort naive, central memory, regulatory and stem cell-like memory CD4+ T cells with a panel that included CD45RO, CCR7, CD25, CD127, CD95 and CD27. A purity above 98% was achieved for all sorted populations. PBMCs were isolated immediately by Lymphoprep density gradient centrifugation and stained directly without culture. So that batch effects would be minimized, each experiment stained and sorted samples in pairs, pairing one healthy donor with one patient. Via the germline V gene, CDR1 is SGHRS and CDR2 YFSETQ. From the cysteine through the phenylalanine, the CDR3 covers 15 amino acids. Just CDR3 DNA is preserved here, 45 bases in frame from base 1. V loses 3 bases, J loses 9 bases, and the germline ends lie 19 bases apart. General findings and caveats noted by the study authors: At VDJ recombination sites, type 1 diabetes patients had fewer insertions and more deleted nucleotides, which implies abnormalities in thymic rearrangement. Shorter templates might have been favored by PCR, but patient and control samples were amplified and corrected together, so both groups would have been affected equally by any skew. Only small numbers of individuals were included in the HLA sub-analyses, which left unresolved whether HLA type had any influence on TCRB rearrangement. A moderate but significant shortening of TCRB CDR3 length was observed in type 1 diabetes patients in all four CD4+ subsets. Naive, central memory and regulatory TCRB repertoires appeared more similar among patients than among healthy donors. Because cDNA was sequenced instead of genomic DNA, activated cells with high expression could be over-represented, although the groups did not differ in activation or CD3 levels.

The entire isolated RNA was reverse transcribed using the High Capacity cDNA Reverse Transcription Kit, and thus expressed TCRB transcripts were sequenced. Naive, central memory and regulatory T cell samples underwent deep immunoSEQ sequencing, averaging about 3.57 million total reads per sample. Sorted cells were lysed in RLT buffer and RNA was extracted with DNase-treated RNeasy Micro or Mini kits, depending on cell number. To prevent cross-contamination, every cell subset was processed on its own, while patient and healthy donor samples were processed together. The immunoSEQ multiplex PCR was used to amplify TCRB sequences from cDNA, generating 87-bp fragments that spanned the CDR3 region. The amplicons were sequenced using the Illumina HiSeq platform. In the original analysis: PCR bias was computationally corrected using synthetic template baselines, reads within Hamming distance 2 were collapsed, and singletons that could not be merged were discarded. Reads were aligned against IMGT to assign V, D and J genes, CDR3 length and insertions or deletions at six rearrangement sites. Clonotype counts were normalized to sorted cell number within each subset before computing true diversity and Gini coefficients with the tcR R package. Repertoire sharing was quantified using the overlap coefficient calculated on TCRB nucleotide sequences. Out-of-frame TCRB sequences from naive cells were analyzed to stand in for the pre-selection repertoire. Sourced from immuneACCESS, this table was stored by TCRdb with only in-frame sequences that have V and J called. A share of the clones is absent; for the studies checked, an unresolved V gene accounts for under half, and the remainder has no known explanation. V and J calls and clone size are copied from that table; D and trimming were computed from the DNA. Counted in this sample were around 360,000 clones; roughly an eighth of them appeared once. 0.0085% to 0.012% of the sample is held by the ten biggest clonotypes.

This clone came up a few times. It lacks a known antigen. Per-base qualities were not stored, and no clone one base away is much larger. Sequenced material: naive CD4+ T cells from blood. The meaning of the sample's cell subset or site label: true naive CD4+ T cells. This receptor was identified in a woman aged 18-29 years with type 1 diabetes. The V and J genes are TRBV5-1 and TRBJ2-1; matching of 6 bases hints at TRBD2 as the D gene. The nucleotides are TGCGCCAGCAGCTCGACCGGTAGCGGCGCCGTTGAGCAGTTCTTC. This codes for CASSSTGSGAVEQFF. Supplemented by the reference TRBV5-1 and TRBJ2-1 proteins around the CDR3, the complete variable domain is KAGVTQTPRYLIKTRGQQVTLSCSPISGHRSVSWYQQTPGQGLQFLFEYFSETQRNKGNFPGRFSGRQFSNSRSEMNVSTLELGDSALYLCASSSTGSGAVEQFFGPGTRLTVL.